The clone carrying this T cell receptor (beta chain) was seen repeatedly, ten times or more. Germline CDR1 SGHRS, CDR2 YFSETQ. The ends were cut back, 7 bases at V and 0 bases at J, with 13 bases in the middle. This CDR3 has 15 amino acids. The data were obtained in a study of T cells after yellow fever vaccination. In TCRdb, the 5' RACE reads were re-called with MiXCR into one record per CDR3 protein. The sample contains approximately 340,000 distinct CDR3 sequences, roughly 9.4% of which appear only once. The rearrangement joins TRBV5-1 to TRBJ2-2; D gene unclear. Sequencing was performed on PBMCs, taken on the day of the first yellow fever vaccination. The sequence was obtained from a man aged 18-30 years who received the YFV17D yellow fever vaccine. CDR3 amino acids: CASGALGPNTGELFF. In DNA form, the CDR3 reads TGCGCCAGCGGAGCGTTAGGACCGAACACCGGGGAGCTGTTTTTT.